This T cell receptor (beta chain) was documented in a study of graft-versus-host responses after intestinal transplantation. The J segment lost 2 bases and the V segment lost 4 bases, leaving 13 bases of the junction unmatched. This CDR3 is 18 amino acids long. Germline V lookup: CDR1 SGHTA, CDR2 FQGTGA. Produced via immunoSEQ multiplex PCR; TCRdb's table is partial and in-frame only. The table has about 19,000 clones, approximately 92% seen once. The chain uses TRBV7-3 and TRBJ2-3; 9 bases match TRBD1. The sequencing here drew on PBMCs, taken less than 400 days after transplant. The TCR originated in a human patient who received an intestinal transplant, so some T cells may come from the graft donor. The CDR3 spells CASSSIGGTGSITDTQYF. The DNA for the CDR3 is TGTGCCAGCAGCTCCATAGGAGGGACAGGGAGTATCACAGATACGCAGTATTTT.